These 10 T cell receptor delta chains came from one sample sequenced in a study of gamma-delta T cells after stem cell transplantation. TCRdb redid the clone calls on the RT-PCR reads with CATT. The table includes around 8,400 delta-chain clones, roughly 15% detected once. The source material was gamma-delta T cells. Receptors originate from a human donor. It is not recorded whose cells these are; they may come from a transplant donor.

The V call is TRDV3, the J call TRDJ1; 13 bases fit TRDD3. The CDR3 extends over 18 amino acids. Germline values: CDR1 TVYSNPD, CDR2 GDNSRS (reference sequence). V lost 0 bases to trimming and J lost 7 bases; unmatched junction nucleotides: 17. In DNA, the CDR3 is TGTGCCTTTAGAACCCCCCCTGTACTGGGGGATACGGGAGCTAAACTCATCTTT. It translates to CAFRTPPVLGDTGAKLIF.

In this sample, this clone turned up a few times. The chain recombines TRAV29/DV5 with TRDJ1, with 8 bases that match TRDD3. The CDR3 length is 17 residues. CDR1 NSMFDY and CDR2 ISSIKDK come from the germline V gene. The CDR3 region has the DNA TGTGCTGAACCGGGGGCATACTGGGGGCTGTACACCGATAAACTCATCTTT. Amino acids: CAEPGAYWGLYTDKLIF.

This clone was picked up a small number of times. The chain combines TRDV1 with TRDJ1, with TRDD3 identical over 10 bases. V lost 0 bases, J lost 1 base, and 20 bases stayed unmatched. From germline, CDR1 is TSWWSYY and CDR2 QGS. The CDR3 is 22 amino acids. CDR3 amino acids: CALGELVTILGDYSGCTDKLIF. The CDR3 coding sequence is TGTGCTCTTGGGGAACTAGTGACGATACTGGGGGATTATTCAGGGTGCACCGATAAACTCATCTTT.

By frequency in the sample, this clone is medium-sized (0.01 to 0.1%). Within the sample, other DNA sequences also encode this same CDR3. This chain uses TRDV2 with TRDJ3; TRDD3 aligns across 9 bases. The CDR3 extends over 18 amino acids. V shed 3 bases and J 1 base; nucleotides not matched to a gene: 6. The V gene's germline CDR1 is GEAIGNYY and CDR2 EKD. The CDR3 region has the DNA TGTGCCTGTGACCCCTTACTGGGGGAGTCCTGGGACACCCGACAGATGTTTTTC. Amino acid sequence: CACDPLLGESWDTRQMFF.

In its sample, this clone was seen a few times. A far larger clone is off by one base, so a read error is likely. The chain carries TRDV2 and TRDJ3, with 10 bases aligning to TRDD3. This CDR3 comprises 17 residues. Germline-derived CDR1 and CDR2 are GEAIGNYY and EKD. The CDR3 sequence is CACDSTGGSWGTRQMFF. The DNA for the CDR3 is TGTGCCTGTGACAGTACTGGGGGATCCTGGGGCACCCGACAGATGTTTTTC.

Points on this clone: This probably arose from a read error, given a far larger clone one base away. This specimen includes other DNA sequences encoding the same CDR3. The rearrangement uses TRDV2 and TRDJ1, with 8 bases aligning to TRDD3. Losses at the gene ends were 0 bases for V and 2 bases for J; bases not matched to a gene: 10. This CDR3 region has 17 residues. CDR1 GEAIGNYY and CDR2 EKD come from the germline V gene. The CDR3 DNA is TGTGCCTGTGACACCGAGATGGGGGATGCATGGACCGATAAACTCATCTTT. This encodes CACDTEMGDAWTDKLIF.

About this clone itself: A far larger clone is one base from this, pointing to a likely read error. Other DNA variants within this sample encode the same CDR3. The chain joins TRDV2 to TRDJ2, with D maybe TRDD3 (6 bases). The CDR3 loop spans 14 amino acids. Per germline, CDR1 GEAIGNYY and CDR2 EKD. The CDR3 is CACDTGGLTAQLFF. CDR3 nucleotides: TGTGCATGTGACACCGGGGGATTGACAGCACAACTCTTCTTT.

Regarding this clone: This may come from a read error, since a much larger clone is one base off. The chain recombines TRDV2 with TRDJ1; 10 positions match TRDD3. Trimming at V came to 1 base and at J to 0 bases, leaving 7 bases not matched to a gene. The CDR3 has 17 amino acids. CDR1 is GEAIGNYY, CDR2 EKD, per germline. The DNA of the CDR3 is TGTGCCTGTGACACATCCTGGGGGATAGTGCACACCGATAAACTCATCTTT. As protein: CACDTSWGIVHTDKLIF.

Remarks on this clone: It differs at one base from a far larger clone, so likely a read error. Within the sample, other DNA sequences also encode this same CDR3. J is TRDJ1 and V is TRDV2, with 8 bases lining up with TRDD3. CDR1 and CDR2 (germline): GEAIGNYY, EKD. V was pared by 0 bases and J by 3 bases, with 8 bases of the junction left unmatched. The CDR3 consists of 16 residues. The CDR3 sequence: CACDTVLGERPDKLIF. CDR3 nucleotide sequence: TGTGCCTGTGACACCGTCCTGGGGGAGCGTCCCGATAAACTCATCTTT.

This clone was counted a few times. The chain uses TRDV2 and TRDJ3; 12 bases are a match to TRDD3. Trimming at V came to 2 bases and at J to 0 bases, leaving 7 bases not matched to a gene. The germline CDR1 and CDR2 sequences are GEAIGNYY and EKD. This CDR3 is built from 20 residues. The CDR3 bases are TGTGCCTGTGACATACTGGGGGATACCCCGAGCTCCTGGGACACCCGACAGATGTTTTTC. Protein product: CACDILGDTPSSWDTRQMFF.